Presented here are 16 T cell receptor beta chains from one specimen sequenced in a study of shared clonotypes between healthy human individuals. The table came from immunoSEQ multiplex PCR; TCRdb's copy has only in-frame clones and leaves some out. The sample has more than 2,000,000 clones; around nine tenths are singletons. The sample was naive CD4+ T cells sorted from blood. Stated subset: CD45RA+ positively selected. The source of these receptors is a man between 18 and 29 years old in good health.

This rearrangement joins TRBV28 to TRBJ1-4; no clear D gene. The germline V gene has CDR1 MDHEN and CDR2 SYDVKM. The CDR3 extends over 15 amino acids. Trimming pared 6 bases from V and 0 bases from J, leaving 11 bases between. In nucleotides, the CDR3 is TGTGCCAGCAGCCCCGTCAGCACAACTAATGAAAAACTGTTTTTT. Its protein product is CASSPVSTTNEKLFF. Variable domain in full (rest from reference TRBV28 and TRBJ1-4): DVKVTQSSRYLVKRTGEKVFLECVQDMDHENMFWYRQDPGLGLRLIYFSYDVKMKEKGDIPEGYSVSREKKERFSLILESASTNQTSMYLCASSPVSTTNEKLFFGSGTQLSVL.

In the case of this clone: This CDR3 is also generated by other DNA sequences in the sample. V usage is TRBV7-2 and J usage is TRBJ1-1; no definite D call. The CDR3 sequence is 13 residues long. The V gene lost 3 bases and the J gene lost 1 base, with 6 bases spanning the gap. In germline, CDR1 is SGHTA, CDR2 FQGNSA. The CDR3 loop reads CASSFSRNTEAFF. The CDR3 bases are TGTGCCAGCAGCTTTTCGAGGAACACTGAAGCTTTCTTT.

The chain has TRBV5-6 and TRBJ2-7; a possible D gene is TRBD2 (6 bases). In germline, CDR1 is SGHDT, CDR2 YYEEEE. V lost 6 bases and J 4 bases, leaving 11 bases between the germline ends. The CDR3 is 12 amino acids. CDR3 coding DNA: TGTGCCAGCACCCTCGGGGGATACGAGCAGTACTTC. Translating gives CASTLGGYEQYF.

The CDR3 DNA reads as TGTGCCAGCAGCGTTAATAGGATGAACACTGAAGCTTTCTTT. Translated: CASSVNRMNTEAFF. The chain combines TRBV9 with TRBJ1-1; D gene ambiguous. The CDR3 has 14 amino acids. Germline V gives CDR1 SGDLS, CDR2 YYNGEE. V lost 2 bases, J lost 0 bases, and 8 bases lay in between.

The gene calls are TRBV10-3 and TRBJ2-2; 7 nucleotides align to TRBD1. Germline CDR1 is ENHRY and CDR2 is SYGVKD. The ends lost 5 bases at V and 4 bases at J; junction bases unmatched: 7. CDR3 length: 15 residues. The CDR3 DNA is TGTGCCATCAGTCCTGGACAGGACCCCACCGGGGAGCTGTTTTTT. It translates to CAISPGQDPTGELFF.

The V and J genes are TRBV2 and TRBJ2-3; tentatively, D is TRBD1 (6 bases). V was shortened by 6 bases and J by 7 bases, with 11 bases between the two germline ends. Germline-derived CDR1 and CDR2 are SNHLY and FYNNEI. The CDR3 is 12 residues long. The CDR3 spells CASRFTGYTQYF. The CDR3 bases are TGTGCCAGCAGGTTTACAGGGTATACGCAGTATTTT. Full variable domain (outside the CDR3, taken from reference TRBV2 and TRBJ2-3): EPEVTQTPSHQVTQMGQEVILRCVPISNHLYFYWYRQILGQKVEFLVSFYNNEISEKSEIFDDQFSVERPDGSNFTLKIRSTKLEDSAMYFCASRFTGYTQYFGPGTRLTVL.

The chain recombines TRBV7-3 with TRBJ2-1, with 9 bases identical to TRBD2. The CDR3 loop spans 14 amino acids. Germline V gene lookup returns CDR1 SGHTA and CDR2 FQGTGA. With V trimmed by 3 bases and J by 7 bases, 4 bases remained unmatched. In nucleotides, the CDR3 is TGTGCCAGCAGCTTGGGACTAGCAGGGAATGAGCAGTTCTTC. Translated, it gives CASSLGLAGNEQFF.

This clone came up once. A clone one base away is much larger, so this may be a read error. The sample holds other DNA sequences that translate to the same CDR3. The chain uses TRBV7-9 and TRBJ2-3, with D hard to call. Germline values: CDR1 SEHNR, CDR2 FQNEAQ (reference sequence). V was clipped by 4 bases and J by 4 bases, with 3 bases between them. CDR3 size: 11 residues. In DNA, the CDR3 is TGTGCCAGCAGCTCAGCAGATACGCAGTATTTT. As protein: CASSSADTQYF.

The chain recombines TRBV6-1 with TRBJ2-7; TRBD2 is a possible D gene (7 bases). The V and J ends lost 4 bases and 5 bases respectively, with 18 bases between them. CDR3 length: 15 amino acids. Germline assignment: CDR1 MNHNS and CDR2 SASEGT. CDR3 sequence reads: CASSVTRGGINEQYF. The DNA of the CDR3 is TGTGCCAGCAGTGTCACAAGGGGGGGAATAAACGAGCAGTACTTC.

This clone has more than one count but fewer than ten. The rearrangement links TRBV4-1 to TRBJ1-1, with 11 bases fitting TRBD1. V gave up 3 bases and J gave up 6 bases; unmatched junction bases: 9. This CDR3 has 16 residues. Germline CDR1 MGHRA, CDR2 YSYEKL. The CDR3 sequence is CASSHMDRGHLAEAFF. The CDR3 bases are TGCGCCAGCAGCCACATGGACAGGGGGCATCTTGCTGAAGCTTTCTTT.

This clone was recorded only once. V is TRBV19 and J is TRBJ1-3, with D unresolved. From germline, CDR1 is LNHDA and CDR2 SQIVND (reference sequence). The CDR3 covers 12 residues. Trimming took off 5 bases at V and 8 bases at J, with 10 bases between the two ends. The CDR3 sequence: CASSFIEDTIYF. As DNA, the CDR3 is TGTGCCAGTAGTTTCATCGAAGACACCATATATTTT. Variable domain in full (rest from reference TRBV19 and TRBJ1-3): DGGITQSPKYLFRKEGQNVTLSCEQNLNHDAMYWYRQDPGQGLRLIYYSQIVNDFQKGDIAEGYSVSREKKESFPLTVTSAQKNPTAFYLCASSFIEDTIYFGEGSWLTVV.

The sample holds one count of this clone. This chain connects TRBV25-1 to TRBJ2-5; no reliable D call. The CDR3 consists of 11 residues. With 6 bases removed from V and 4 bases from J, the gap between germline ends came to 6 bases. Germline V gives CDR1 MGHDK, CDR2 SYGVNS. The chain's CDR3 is CASRVRETQYF. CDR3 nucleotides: TGTGCCAGCAGGGTCCGAGAGACCCAGTACTTC.

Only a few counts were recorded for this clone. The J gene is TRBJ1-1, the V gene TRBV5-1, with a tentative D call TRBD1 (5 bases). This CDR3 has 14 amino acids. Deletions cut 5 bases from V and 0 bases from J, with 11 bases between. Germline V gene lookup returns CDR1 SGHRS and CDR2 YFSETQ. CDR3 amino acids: CASRSRGMNTEAFF. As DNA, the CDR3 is TGCGCCAGCAGGAGTAGGGGCATGAACACTGAAGCTTTCTTT.

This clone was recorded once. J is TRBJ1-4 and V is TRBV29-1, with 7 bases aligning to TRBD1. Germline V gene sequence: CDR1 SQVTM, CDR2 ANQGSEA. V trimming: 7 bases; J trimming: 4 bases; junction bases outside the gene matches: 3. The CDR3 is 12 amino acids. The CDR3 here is CSAHRGNEKLFF. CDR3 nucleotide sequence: TGCAGCGCCCACAGGGGTAATGAAAAACTGTTTTTT. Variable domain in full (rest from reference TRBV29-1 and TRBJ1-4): SAVISQKPSRDICQRGTSLTIQCQVDSQVTMMFWYRQQPGQSLTLIATANQGSEATYESGFVIDKFPISRPNLTFSTLTVSNMSPEDSSIYLCSAHRGNEKLFFGSGTQLSVL.

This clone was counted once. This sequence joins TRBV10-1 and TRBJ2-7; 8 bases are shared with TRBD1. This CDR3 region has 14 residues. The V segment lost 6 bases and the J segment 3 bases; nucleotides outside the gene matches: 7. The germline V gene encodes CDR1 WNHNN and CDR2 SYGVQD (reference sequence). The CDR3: CASSRGQAFYEQYF. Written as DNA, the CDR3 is TGCGCCAGCAGCCGGGGACAGGCTTTCTACGAGCAGTACTTC.

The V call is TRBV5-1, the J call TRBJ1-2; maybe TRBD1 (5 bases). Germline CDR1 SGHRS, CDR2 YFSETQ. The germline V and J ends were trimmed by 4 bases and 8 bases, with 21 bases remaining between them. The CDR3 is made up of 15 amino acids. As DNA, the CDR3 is TGCGCCAGCAGCCCCGACGTGGGAGGGGTAAAGGGCTACACCTTC. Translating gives CASSPDVGGVKGYTF.